This entry is about one TCR beta chain. Its antigen is undetermined. Study-wide findings and caveats: The larger cohort examined one V-J beta rearrangement, not whole repertoires.

Tregs were sorted as CD4+CD25+CD127-/low cells. Constant-region reverse primers amplified full-length variable regions, followed by semi-nested Nested Universal Primer A PCR. Each CDR3 protein is one row after TCRdb ran MiXCR on the 5' RACE reads. The profile shows 35,000 to 50,000 distinct CDR3 sequences, about 20% of them singletons. From germline, CDR1 is GTSNPN and CDR2 SVGIG (reference sequence). Trimming shortened V by 0 bases and J by 6 bases, and 9 bases separated the two germline ends. There are 13 residues in the CDR3. The clonotype was recovered from a female donor with breast cancer. Sequencing used Tregs sorted from blood. This chain links TRBV30 with TRBJ2-4; D possibly corresponds to TRBD2 (5 bases). The chain's CDR3 is CAWSVGESNIQYF. The DNA for the CDR3 is TGTGCCTGGAGTGTTGGGGAGTCAAACATTCAGTACTTC. The whole variable domain, filled in from reference TRBV30 and TRBJ2-4, reads SQTIHQWPATLVQPVGSPLSLECTVEGTSNPNLYWYRQAAGRGLQLLFYSVGIGQISSEVPQNLSASRPQDRQFILSSKKLLLSDSGFYLCAWSVGESNIQYFGAGTRLSVL.